This T cell receptor (beta chain) comes out of a study of blood T cells in healthy people across ages (dated by TCRdb to the mid-2010s). Some background on the complete study: In model experiments, template switching captured about one uniquely barcoded TCR beta cDNA molecule for every two T cells. To avoid experimental bias, donors of different ages were spread randomly across the sequencing lanes. Four age groups were formed from the donors: young (average around 15 years), middle-aged (more than 35), aged (62) and long-lived (more than 75). Two additional independent replicas of 1 million unique cDNA reads from the same blood draw were analyzed for two donors (one aged 18 to 30 and one aged 80 or older). Using deep sequencing normalized with unique cDNA molecular identifiers, the study measured how TCR beta repertoire diversity changes with age.

On the study overall, not on this receptor specifically: A strong correlation was found between observed TCR beta diversity and the percentage of naive T cells measured by flow cytometry. As age increased, observed TCR beta diversity per million T cells dropped in a roughly linear way, and a significant reduction was already evident by age 40. Compared with the aged group, more naive CD4+ T cells, fewer expanded clones and increased TCR diversity were shown by the long-lived group, suggesting age selection. Estimates of total diversity from one million sequenced T cells were regarded as lower bounds and underestimates. Donor CMV infection status was unknown, potentially confounding age-related changes in expanded clonotypes. Because profiling used bulk unsorted PBMCs, naive and antigen-experienced compartments could not be compared conclusively.

This clonotype came up a few times. Its cognate antigen has yet to be identified. It has no much larger one-base neighbor in the sample; base qualities were not kept. The donors were roughly 39 Caucasian individuals from Russia, aged about 6 to 100 years, who were systemically healthy. Each donor gave roughly 9.5 milliliters of peripheral blood, collected into EDTA-treated Vacutainer tubes. Ficoll-Paque density-gradient centrifugation was used to isolate PBMCs, with at least 7 million per sample. Trizol reagent was used to extract total RNA from PBMCs, with at least 5.5 micrograms per sample. For every donor, flow cytometry on a PBMC aliquot measured the percentage of naive CD45RAhigh/CD27high T cells. Its CDR3 holds 15 amino acids, cysteine through phenylalanine. The kept DNA is CDR3 alone, 45 bases in frame from the first base. Taken from the germline V gene, the CDR1 and CDR2 loops are MDHEN and SYDVKM. Compared with germline, V lacks 6 bases and J lacks 4 bases; bases without a gene match: 7.

Library creation used 5' RACE. TCRdb shows the sequencer as Illumina HiSeq 2500. A second PCR of roughly 6 to 11 cycles was run with a J-beta primer mix and a sample-barcoded 5' primer. Each TCR beta cDNA molecule received a unique molecular identifier from a template-switch 5' adaptor carrying 12 random nucleotides. Each sample yielded at least 2.5 million CDR3-containing paired-end reads. The Mint cDNA synthesis kit, primed by a TRBC-specific oligonucleotide, was used to synthesize first-strand cDNA from all RNA. Following uracil-DNA glycosylase treatment, a first 18-cycle PCR with universal primers M1SS and BC2_uni_R was performed on all cDNA. In the source study's methods: Each sample was normalized by randomly selecting 1 million high-quality reads, each carrying a distinct molecular identifier. Reads sharing molecular identifiers were discarded rather than binned into consensus sequences. MiTCR, run with a Q25 quality threshold and the strictest error-elimination algorithm, handled CDR3 identification, clonotype clustering and error correction. A nonparametric unseen species model using Euler transformation provided a lower-bound estimate of total TCR beta diversity. TCRdb trimmed public reads at Q25 via fastp, called clones via MiXCR and kept in-frame beta chains. Rows with a matching CDR3 protein are joined into one entry that keeps the most common DNA and genes. Here the V and J calls rest on TCRdb's processing, not on the authors' analysis. Present in this sample are hundreds of thousands of distinct CDR3 sequences, 56% of which were seen just once. The biggest ten clones account for roughly 24% of the sample.

This TCR was recovered from a man aged 40-50 years in good health. The specimen was blood. The sequence joins TRBV28 to TRBJ2-7, with 12 bases aligning to TRBD2. The nucleotide sequence is given as TGTGCCAGCAGGGTACTAGCGGGAGGTGGGTACGAGCAGTACTTC. Protein translation: CASRVLAGGGYEQYF.